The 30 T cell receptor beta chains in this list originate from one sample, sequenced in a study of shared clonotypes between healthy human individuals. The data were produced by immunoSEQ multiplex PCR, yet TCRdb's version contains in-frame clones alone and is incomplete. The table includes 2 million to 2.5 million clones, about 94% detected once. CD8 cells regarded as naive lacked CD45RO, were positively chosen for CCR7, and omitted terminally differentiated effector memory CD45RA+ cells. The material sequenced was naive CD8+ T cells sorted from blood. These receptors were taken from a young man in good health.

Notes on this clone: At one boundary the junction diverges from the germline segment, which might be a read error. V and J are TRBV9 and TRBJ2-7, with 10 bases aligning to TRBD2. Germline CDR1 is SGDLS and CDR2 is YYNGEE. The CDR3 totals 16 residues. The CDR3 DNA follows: TGTGCCAGCAGCCCCTCAGAGACTAGCGGGTCCTCCGAGCAGTACTTC. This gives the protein CASSPSETSGSSEQYF.

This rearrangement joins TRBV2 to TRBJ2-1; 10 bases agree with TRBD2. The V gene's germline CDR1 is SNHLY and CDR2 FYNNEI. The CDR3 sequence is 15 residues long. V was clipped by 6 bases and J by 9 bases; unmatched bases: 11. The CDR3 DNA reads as TGTGCCAGCAGGGAATCTAGCGGGAGTTATAGTGAGCAGTTCTTC. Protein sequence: CASRESSGSYSEQFF.

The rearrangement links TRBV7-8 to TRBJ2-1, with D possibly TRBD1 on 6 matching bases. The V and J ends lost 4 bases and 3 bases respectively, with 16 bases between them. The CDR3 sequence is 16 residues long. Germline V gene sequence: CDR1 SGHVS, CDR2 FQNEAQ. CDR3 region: CASSSPRDKHYNEQFF. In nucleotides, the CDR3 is TGTGCCAGCAGCTCGCCCCGGGACAAACACTACAATGAGCAGTTCTTC. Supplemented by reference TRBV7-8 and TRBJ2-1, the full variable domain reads GAGVSQSPRYKVAKRGQDVALRCDPISGHVSLFWYQQALGQGPEFLTYFQNEAQLDKSGLPSDRFFAERPEGSVSTLKIQRTQQEDSAVYLCASSSPRDKHYNEQFFGPGTRLTVL.

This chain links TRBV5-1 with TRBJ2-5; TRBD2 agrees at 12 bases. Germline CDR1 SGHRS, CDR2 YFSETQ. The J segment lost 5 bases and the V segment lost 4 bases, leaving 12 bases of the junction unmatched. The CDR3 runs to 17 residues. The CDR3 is CASSPRLTSGGWETQYF. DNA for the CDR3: TGCGCCAGCAGCCCCCGACTCACTAGCGGGGGGTGGGAGACCCAGTACTTC.

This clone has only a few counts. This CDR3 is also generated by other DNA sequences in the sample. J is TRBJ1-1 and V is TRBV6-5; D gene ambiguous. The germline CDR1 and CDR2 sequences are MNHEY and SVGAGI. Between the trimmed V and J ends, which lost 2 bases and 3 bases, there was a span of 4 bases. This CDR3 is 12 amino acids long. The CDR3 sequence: CASSYGDTEAFF. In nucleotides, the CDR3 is TGTGCCAGCAGTTACGGGGACACTGAAGCTTTCTTT.

This CDR3 reads CARRGTNQETQYF. As DNA, the CDR3 is TGTGCCAGACGCGGGACTAACCAAGAGACCCAGTACTTC. The chain links TRBV2 to TRBJ2-5, with 7 bases identical to TRBD2. CDR1 and CDR2 from the germline V gene are SNHLY and FYNNEI. The V segment lost 9 bases and the J segment 0 bases; nucleotides outside the gene matches: 4. This CDR3 has 13 amino acids.

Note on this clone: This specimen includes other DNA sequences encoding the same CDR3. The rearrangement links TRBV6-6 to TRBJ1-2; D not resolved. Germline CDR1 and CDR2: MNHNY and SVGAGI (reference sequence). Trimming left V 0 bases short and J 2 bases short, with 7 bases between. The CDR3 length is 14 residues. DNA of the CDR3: TGTGCCAGCAGTTACTCGTCGGAAAACTATGGCTACACCTTC. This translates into CASSYSSENYGYTF.

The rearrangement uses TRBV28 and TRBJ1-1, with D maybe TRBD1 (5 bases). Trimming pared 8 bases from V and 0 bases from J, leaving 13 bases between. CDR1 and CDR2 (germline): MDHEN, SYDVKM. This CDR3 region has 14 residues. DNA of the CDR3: TGTGCCAGCGAACAGGCAGGGTTGAACACTGAAGCTTTCTTT. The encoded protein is CASEQAGLNTEAFF.

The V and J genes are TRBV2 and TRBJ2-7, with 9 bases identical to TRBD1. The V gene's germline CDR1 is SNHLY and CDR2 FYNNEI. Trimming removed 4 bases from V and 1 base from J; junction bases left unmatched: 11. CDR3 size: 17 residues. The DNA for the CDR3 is TGTGCCAGCAGTGTACCCCTCCGGGACAGGGTATCCTACGAGCAGTACTTC. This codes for CASSVPLRDRVSYEQYF.

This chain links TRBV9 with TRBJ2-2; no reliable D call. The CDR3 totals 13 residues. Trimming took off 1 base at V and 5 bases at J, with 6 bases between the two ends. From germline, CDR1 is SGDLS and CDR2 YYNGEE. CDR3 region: CASSVLWTGELFF. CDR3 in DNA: TGTGCCAGCAGCGTACTCTGGACCGGGGAGCTGTTTTTT.

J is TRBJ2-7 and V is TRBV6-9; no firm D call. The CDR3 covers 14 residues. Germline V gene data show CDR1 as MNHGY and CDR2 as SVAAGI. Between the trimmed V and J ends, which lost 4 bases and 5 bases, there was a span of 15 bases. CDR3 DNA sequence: TGTGCCAGCAGTTCTGGCCCGGAAAGGGACGAGCAGTACTTC. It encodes CASSSGPERDEQYF.

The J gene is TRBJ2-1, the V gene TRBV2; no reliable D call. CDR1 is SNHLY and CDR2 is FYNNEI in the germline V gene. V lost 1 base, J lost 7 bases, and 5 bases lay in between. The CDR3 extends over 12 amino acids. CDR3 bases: TGTGCCAGCAGTGAAGTTCAGAATGAGCAGTTCTTC. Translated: CASSEVQNEQFF.

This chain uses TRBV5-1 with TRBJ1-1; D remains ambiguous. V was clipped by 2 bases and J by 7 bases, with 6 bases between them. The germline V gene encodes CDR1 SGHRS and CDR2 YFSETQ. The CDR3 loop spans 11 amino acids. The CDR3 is CASSFLGEAFF. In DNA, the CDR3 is TGCGCCAGCAGCTTCCTGGGTGAAGCTTTCTTT.

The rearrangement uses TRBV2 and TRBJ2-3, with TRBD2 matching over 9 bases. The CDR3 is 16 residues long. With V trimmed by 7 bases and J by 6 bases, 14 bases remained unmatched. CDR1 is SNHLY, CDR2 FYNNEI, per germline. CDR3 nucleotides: TGTGCCAGCACCCTGTCGTCTAGCGGGGAGCGGGATACGCAGTATTTT. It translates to CASTLSSSGERDTQYF.

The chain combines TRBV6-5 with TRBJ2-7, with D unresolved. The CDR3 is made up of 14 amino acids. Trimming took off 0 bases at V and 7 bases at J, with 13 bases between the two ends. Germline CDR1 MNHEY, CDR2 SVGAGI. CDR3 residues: CASSYSGSQKEQYF. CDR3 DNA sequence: TGTGCCAGCAGTTACTCCGGGTCCCAGAAAGAGCAGTACTTC.

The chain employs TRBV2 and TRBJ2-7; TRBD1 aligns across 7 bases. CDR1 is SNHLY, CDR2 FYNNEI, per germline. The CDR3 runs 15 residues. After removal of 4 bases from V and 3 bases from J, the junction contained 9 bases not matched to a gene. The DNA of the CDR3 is TGTGCCAGCAGTGGGCCCGGGACAGAGAACTACGAGCAGTACTTC. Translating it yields CASSGPGTENYEQYF.

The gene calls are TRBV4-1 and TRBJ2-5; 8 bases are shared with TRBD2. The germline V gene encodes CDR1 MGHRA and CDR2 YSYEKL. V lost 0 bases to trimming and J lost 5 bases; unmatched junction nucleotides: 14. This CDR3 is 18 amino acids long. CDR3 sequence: CASSQEDSGDTSGETQYF. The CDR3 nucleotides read TGCGCCAGCAGCCAAGAAGATAGCGGGGACACCTCAGGGGAGACCCAGTACTTC.

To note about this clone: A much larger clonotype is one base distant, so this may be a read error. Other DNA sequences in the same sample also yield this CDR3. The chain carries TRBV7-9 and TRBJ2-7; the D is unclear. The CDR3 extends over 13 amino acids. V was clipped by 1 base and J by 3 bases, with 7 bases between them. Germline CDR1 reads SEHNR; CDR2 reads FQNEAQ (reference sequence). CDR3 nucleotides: TGTGCCAGCAGCTTAGACCCAGACTACGAGCAGTACTTC. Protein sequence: CASSLDPDYEQYF.

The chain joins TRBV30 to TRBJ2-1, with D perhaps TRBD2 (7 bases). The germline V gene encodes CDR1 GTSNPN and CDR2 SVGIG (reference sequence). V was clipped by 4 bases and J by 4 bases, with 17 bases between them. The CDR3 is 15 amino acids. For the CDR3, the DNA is TGTGCCTGGAACGGGAGAGGGGGGGCTTACAATGAGCAGTTCTTC. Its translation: CAWNGRGGAYNEQFF.

The DNA for the CDR3 is TGTGCCAGCAGCACGTCCGGGACAGGGGTGGAGACCCAGTACTTC. It specifies CASSTSGTGVETQYF. The chain couples TRBV11-2 to TRBJ2-5, with 10 bases aligning to TRBD1. The CDR3 has 15 residues. Germline trimming cut 5 bases from V and 5 bases from J; bases unmatched to any gene: 8. The germline gives CDR1 SGHAT, CDR2 FQNNGV. The variable domain in full, completed from reference TRBV11-2 and TRBJ2-5, reads EAGVAQSPRYKIIEKRQSVAFWCNPISGHATLYWYQQILGQGPKLLIQFQNNGVVDDSQLPKDRFSAERLKGVDSTLKIQPAKLEDSAVYLCASSTSGTGVETQYFGPGTRLLVL.

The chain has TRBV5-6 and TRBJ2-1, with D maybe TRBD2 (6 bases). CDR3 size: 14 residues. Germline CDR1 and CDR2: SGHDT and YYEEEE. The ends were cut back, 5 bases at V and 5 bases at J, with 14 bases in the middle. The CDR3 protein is CASSFRDSDNEQFF. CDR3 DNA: TGTGCCAGCAGTTTCCGGGACTCAGACAATGAGCAGTTCTTC.

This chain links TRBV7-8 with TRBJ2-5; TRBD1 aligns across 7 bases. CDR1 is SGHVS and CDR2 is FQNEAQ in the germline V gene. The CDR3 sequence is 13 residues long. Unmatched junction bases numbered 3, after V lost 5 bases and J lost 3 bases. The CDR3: CASSGTVEETQYF. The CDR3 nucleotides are TGTGCCAGCAGCGGGACAGTAGAAGAGACCCAGTACTTC.

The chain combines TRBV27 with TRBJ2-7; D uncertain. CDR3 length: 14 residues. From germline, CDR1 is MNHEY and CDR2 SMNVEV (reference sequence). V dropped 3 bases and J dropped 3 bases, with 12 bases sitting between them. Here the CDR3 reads CASSFSGPHYEQYF. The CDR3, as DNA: TGTGCCAGCAGTTTCTCGGGCCCCCACTACGAGCAGTACTTC.

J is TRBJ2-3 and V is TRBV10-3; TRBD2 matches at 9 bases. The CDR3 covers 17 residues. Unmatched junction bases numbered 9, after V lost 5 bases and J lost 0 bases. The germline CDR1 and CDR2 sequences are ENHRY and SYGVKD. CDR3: CAISTPRRGGSTDTQYF. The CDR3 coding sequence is TGTGCCATCAGTACCCCCCGGCGGGGGGGAAGCACAGATACGCAGTATTTT.

The CDR3: CARPLAGAYEQYF. The DNA of the CDR3 is TGCGCCAGGCCACTAGCGGGAGCCTACGAGCAGTACTTC. This rearrangement joins TRBV5-1 to TRBJ2-7, with 11 bases lining up with TRBD2. The CDR3 runs 13 residues. V trimming: 8 bases; J trimming: 2 bases; junction bases outside the gene matches: 3. Germline values: CDR1 SGHRS, CDR2 YFSETQ.

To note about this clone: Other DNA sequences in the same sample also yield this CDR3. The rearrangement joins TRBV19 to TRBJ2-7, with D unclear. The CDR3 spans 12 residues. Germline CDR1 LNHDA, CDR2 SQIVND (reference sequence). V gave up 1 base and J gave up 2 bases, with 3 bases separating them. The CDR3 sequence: CASSIGPYEQYF. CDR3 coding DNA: TGTGCCAGTAGTATAGGACCCTACGAGCAGTACTTC.

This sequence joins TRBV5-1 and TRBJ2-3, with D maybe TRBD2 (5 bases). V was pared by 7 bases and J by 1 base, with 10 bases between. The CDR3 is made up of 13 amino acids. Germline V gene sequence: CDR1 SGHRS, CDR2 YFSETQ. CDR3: CASADGGTDTQYF. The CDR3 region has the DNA TGCGCCAGCGCGGACGGGGGCACAGATACGCAGTATTTT.

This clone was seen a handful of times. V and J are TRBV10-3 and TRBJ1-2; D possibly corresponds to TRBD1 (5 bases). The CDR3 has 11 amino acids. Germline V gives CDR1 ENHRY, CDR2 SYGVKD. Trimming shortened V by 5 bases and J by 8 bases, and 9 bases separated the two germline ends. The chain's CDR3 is CAISFEGGYTF. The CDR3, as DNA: TGTGCCATCAGTTTCGAGGGGGGCTACACCTTC.

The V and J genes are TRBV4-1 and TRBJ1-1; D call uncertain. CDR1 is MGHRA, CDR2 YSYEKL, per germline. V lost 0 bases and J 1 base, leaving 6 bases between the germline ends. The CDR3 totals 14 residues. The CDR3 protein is CASSQDEANTEAFF. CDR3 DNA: TGCGCCAGCAGCCAAGATGAGGCGAACACTGAAGCTTTCTTT.

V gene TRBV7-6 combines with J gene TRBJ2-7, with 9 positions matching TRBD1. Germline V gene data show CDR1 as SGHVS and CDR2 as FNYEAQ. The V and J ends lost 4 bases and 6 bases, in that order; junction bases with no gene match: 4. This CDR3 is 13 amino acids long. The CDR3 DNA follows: TGTGCCAGCAGCTGGGACAGGGAAGGCGAGCAGTACTTC. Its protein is CASSWDREGEQYF.